The 8 T cell receptor beta chains listed next were all sequenced from one sample in a study of T cells in localized non-small cell lung cancer. Some clones are missing from TCRdb's copy, which holds only in-frame ones; the method was immunoSEQ multiplex PCR. The sample consists of 2,500 or so clones, roughly 30% of them appearing once. This sample comprised lung tumor tissue, obtained before any cancer treatment. Receptors were obtained from a man aged 40 to 75 with stage III squamous cell lung carcinoma.

The chain combines TRBV9 with TRBJ2-5; no clear D gene. V was trimmed by 7 bases and J by 2 bases, leaving 9 bases between them. CDR3 length: 12 amino acids. Germline V gives CDR1 SGDLS, CDR2 YYNGEE. The CDR3 coding sequence is TGTGCCAGCGGACCGTCTCAAGAGACCCAGTACTTC. It yields the protein CASGPSQETQYF.

CDR3 sequence (DNA): TGCAGCGTTGAGGGTGAATTAGCGGGAGGGCCGGGGGAGCAGTACTTC. Encoded protein: CSVEGELAGGPGEQYF. V gene TRBV29-1 combines with J gene TRBJ2-7, with TRBD2 matching 11 bases. Per the germline V gene, CDR1 is SQVTM and CDR2 is ANQGSEA. The V gene end was trimmed by 3 bases and the J gene end by 7 bases; junction bases not matched to a gene: 14. The CDR3 sequence is 16 residues long.

This clone has a handful of counts. V and J are TRBV11-3 and TRBJ2-1; 7 positions agree with TRBD1. Germline V gene data show CDR1 as SGHNT and CDR2 as YENEEA. J lost 8 bases, V lost 5 bases, and 9 bases had no gene match. This CDR3 has 14 amino acids. The CDR3 nucleotides are TGTGCCAGCAGCCAGGGGACAGCCCACGATGAGCAGTTCTTC. Protein sequence: CASSQGTAHDEQFF.

This clone was counted a few times. The rearrangement links TRBV11-3 to TRBJ2-1; possibly TRBD2 for D (6 bases). The germline gives CDR1 SGHNT, CDR2 YENEEA. The CDR3 extends over 15 amino acids. V gave up 4 bases and J gave up 2 bases, with 12 bases separating them. For the CDR3, the DNA is TGTGCCAGCAGCTCCCGGACTAACCCCTACAATGAGCAGTTCTTC. Amino acid sequence: CASSSRTNPYNEQFF. The whole variable domain, filled in from reference TRBV11-3 and TRBJ2-1, reads EAGVVQSPRYKIIEKKQPVAFWCNPISGHNTLYWYLQNLGQGPELLIRYENEEAVDDSQLPKDRFSAERLKGVDSTLKIQPAELGDSAVYLCASSSRTNPYNEQFFGPGTRLTVL.

In this sample, this clone turned up once. The chain joins TRBV15 to TRBJ1-5; the D is unclear. The CDR3 is made up of 14 amino acids. V was trimmed by 0 bases and J by 4 bases, leaving 7 bases between them. Germline V CDR1 and CDR2: LNHNV, YYDKDF (reference sequence). In nucleotides, the CDR3 is TGTGCCACCAGCAGAGATCTGACGAATCAGCCCCAGCATTTT. It specifies CATSRDLTNQPQHF.

V gene TRBV29-1 combines with J gene TRBJ1-2; tentatively, D is TRBD1 (6 bases). With 6 bases removed from V and 8 bases from J, the gap between germline ends came to 16 bases. The CDR3 runs to 12 residues. Per germline, CDR1 SQVTM and CDR2 ANQGSEA. Here the CDR3 DNA reads TGCAGCGTCCTACAGGGAAGAGGCGGCTACACCTTC. Encoded protein: CSVLQGRGGYTF.

J is TRBJ1-2 and V is TRBV11-3; 7 nucleotides match TRBD1. Germline loops: CDR1 SGHNT, CDR2 YENEEA. The CDR3 covers 17 residues. Germline trimming cut 3 bases from V and 4 bases from J; bases unmatched to any gene: 14. CDR3 DNA sequence: TGTGCCAGCAGCTTGAAGGTCAGGGGGTCCTCTTCCTATGGCTACACCTTC. It is translated as CASSLKVRGSSSYGYTF.

The sample holds a few counts of this clone. The chain couples TRBV19 to TRBJ1-2, with a tentative D call TRBD1 (6 bases). The CDR3 has 14 amino acids. V shed 5 bases and J shed 7 bases, with 17 bases lying between them. CDR1 is LNHDA and CDR2 is SQIVND in the germline V gene (reference sequence). The CDR3 reads CASSYREIAGGYTF. In DNA, the CDR3 is TGTGCCAGTAGTTACAGGGAAATCGCCGGTGGCTACACCTTC.